This TCR beta chain was sequenced during a study of CD8 T cells in Susac syndrome. TCR beta sequencing was performed on blood CD8+ and CD4+ T cells. FACS was used to enrich TEMRA cells, whereas the CD8+ and CD4+ T cells were obtained by negative isolation. Reverse transcription of roughly 0.45 to 1 ug RNA was performed with random hexamers. Multiplex immunoSEQ PCR targeted 54 Vbeta and 13 Jbeta TCR beta segments. TCRdb used MiXCR to reprocess the immunoSEQ multiplex PCR reads, holding one entry per CDR3 protein. The sample lists 170,000 or so distinct CDR3 sequences, under 95% occurring once. The CDR3 is 16 residues long. Trimming at V came to 4 bases and at J to 5 bases, leaving 11 bases not matched to a gene. Germline CDR1 SGHTS, CDR2 YDEGEE.

The source is a human donor with multiple sclerosis. The chain has TRBV5-8 and TRBJ2-5; 10 positions match TRBD2. The sequenced sample consisted of CD4+ T cells from PBMCs. This chain's CDR3 is CASSPRRAGGRETQYF. The CDR3 DNA sequence: TGTGCCAGCAGCCCCCGGAGAGCGGGAGGGAGGGAGACCCAGTACTTC.